The clone carrying this T cell receptor beta chain appeared many times. What it binds is unknown. Hyperthyroidism was classified as stable if no ophthalmopathy occurred within 18 months of follow-up. These data belong to a study of Graves' ophthalmopathy and Graves' hyperthyroidism. Overall study results and limits: Blood repertoires reportedly contained most expanded thyroid clonotypes above 0.001 frequency.

TCR beta CDR3 regions were amplified from RNA transcripts. The first-round RT-PCR employed HTBI primers together with the Qiagen OneStep RT-PCR kit. A multiplex PCR was then performed as the second round. Each CDR3 protein gets one entry after TCRdb re-called the multiplex PCR reads with MiXCR. The table includes hundreds of thousands of distinct CDR3 sequences, 22% detected once. Germline loops: CDR1 MNHNS, CDR2 SASEGT. The CDR3 spans 15 residues. Trimming took off 6 bases at V and 0 bases at J, with 12 bases between the two ends. This chain uses TRBV6-1 with TRBJ1-3; D uncertain. This TCR derives from a woman in her late teens or twenties with stable Graves' hyperthyroidism. Some clones in this sample may be carry-over from other donors' samples. Sequencing input: peripheral blood. The CDR3 is CASRARRDSGNTIYF. The CDR3 region has the DNA TGTGCCAGCAGGGCCAGACGGGACTCTGGAAACACCATATATTTT.